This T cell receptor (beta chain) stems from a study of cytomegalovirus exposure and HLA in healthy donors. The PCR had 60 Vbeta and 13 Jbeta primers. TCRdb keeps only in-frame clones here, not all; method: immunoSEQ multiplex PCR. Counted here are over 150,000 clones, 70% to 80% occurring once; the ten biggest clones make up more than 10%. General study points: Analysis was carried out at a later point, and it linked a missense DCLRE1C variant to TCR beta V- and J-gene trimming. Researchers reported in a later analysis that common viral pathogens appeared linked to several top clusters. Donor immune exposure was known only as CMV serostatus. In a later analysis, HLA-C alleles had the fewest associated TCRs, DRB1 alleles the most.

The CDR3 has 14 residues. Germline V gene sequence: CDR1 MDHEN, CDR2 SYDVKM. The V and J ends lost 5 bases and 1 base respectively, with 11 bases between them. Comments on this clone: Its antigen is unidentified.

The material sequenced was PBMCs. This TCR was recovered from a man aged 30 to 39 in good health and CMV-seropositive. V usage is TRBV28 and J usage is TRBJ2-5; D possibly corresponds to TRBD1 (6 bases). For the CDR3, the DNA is TGTGCCAGCAGTCCAGGACAGATCCAAGAGACCCAGTACTTC. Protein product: CASSPGQIQETQYF.